This entry concerns a single T cell receptor (beta chain). What it recognizes is unknown. The sample comes from a study of T cells in Graves' hyperthyroidism and ophthalmopathy. The source material, RNA transcripts, was used to amplify TCR beta CDR3 regions. The HTBI set primed first-round TCR CDR3 RT-PCR. MiXCR, run by TCRdb on the multiplex PCR reads, gives a single entry per CDR3 protein. The sample shows about 420,000 distinct CDR3 sequences, roughly 15% of them seen only once. Study outcomes and limitations: Ophthalmopathy was told apart from stable hyperthyroidism by a 13 V-J model. Most thyroid clonotypes with frequency above 0.001 were detected in blood.

The germline V gene encodes CDR1 GTSNPN and CDR2 SVGIG (reference sequence). V was pared by 1 base and J by 0 bases, with 7 bases of the junction left unmatched. This CDR3 is built from 16 residues. Uncontrolled infection, other autoimmune disease, pregnancy and lactation each barred patients from inclusion. The PBMCs were taken from around 9.1 ml of fresh peripheral blood. The material sequenced was blood. The chain couples TRBV30 to TRBJ2-7; TRBD2 aligns across 9 bases. The TCR originated in a woman aged 18-29 years with Graves' hyperthyroidism. In DNA, the CDR3 is TGTGCCTGGAGTGCTTCTCTAGCGGGACACTCCTACGAGCAGTACTTC. Encoded protein: CAWSASLAGHSYEQYF.